Presented here are 12 T cell receptor beta chains from one specimen sequenced in a study of cytomegalovirus exposure and HLA in healthy donors. The study ran its PCR with 60 Vbeta and 13 Jbeta primers. The data were produced by immunoSEQ multiplex PCR, yet TCRdb's version contains in-frame clones alone and is incomplete. Here the sample spans fewer than 150,000 clones, 76% being singletons. Material for sequencing was PBMCs. The receptors originated from a man in his late teens or twenties in good health and CMV-seronegative.

The chain is built from TRBV2 and TRBJ1-2; perhaps TRBD1 as D (5 bases). The CDR3 spans 15 residues. Germline V gene sequence: CDR1 SNHLY, CDR2 FYNNEI. Trimming took 6 bases from V and 4 from J, leaving 18 bases between them. The CDR3 here is CASRVTALGAYGYTF. The CDR3 nucleotides read TGTGCCAGCAGGGTGACAGCTCTTGGGGCCTATGGCTACACCTTC.

The chain couples TRBV5-1 to TRBJ1-1; D is undetermined. The CDR3 length is 18 residues. The germline V gene encodes CDR1 SGHRS and CDR2 YFSETQ. Between the trimmed V and J ends, which lost 4 bases and 1 base, there was a span of 23 bases. DNA of the CDR3: TGCGCCAGCAGCCTGGGAGGGTCCTGGGGAATAACGAACACTGAAGCTTTCTTT. Residues: CASSLGGSWGITNTEAFF.

The chain has TRBV6-6 and TRBJ1-2; no definite D call. The CDR3 has 16 residues. Germline assignment: CDR1 MNHNY and CDR2 SVGAGI (reference sequence). Trimming left V 0 bases short and J 1 base short, with 12 bases between. The CDR3 DNA sequence: TGTGCCAGCAGTTACTCGAATCCGGGAATTAACTATGGCTACACCTTC. This sequence encodes CASSYSNPGINYGYTF.

The chain combines TRBV10-3 with TRBJ2-7, with a tentative D call TRBD2 (5 bases). Germline-derived CDR1 and CDR2 are ENHRY and SYGVKD. The CDR3 is made up of 15 amino acids. Trimming removed 3 bases from V and 3 bases from J, with 15 bases in between. The CDR3 protein is CAISDGLALDYEQYF. In DNA, the CDR3 is TGTGCCATCAGTGACGGGCTAGCCTTAGACTACGAGCAGTACTTC.

CDR3 region: CASSEGSVTVYGYTF. The CDR3 DNA reads TGTGCCAGCAGCGAGGGGTCTGTCACCGTCTATGGCTACACCTTC. The chain is built from TRBV9 and TRBJ1-2; perhaps TRBD1 as D (5 bases). Germline V gene lookup returns CDR1 SGDLS and CDR2 YYNGEE. This CDR3 is 15 amino acids long. V shed 3 bases and J shed 4 bases, with 16 bases lying between them.

The chain joins TRBV7-9 to TRBJ1-6, with a possible D match to TRBD1 (6 bases). The CDR3 length is 12 residues. Germline V lookup: CDR1 SEHNR, CDR2 FQNEAQ (reference sequence). The CDR3 nucleotides are TGTGCTTTCTCACAGGGTGATTCACCCCTCCACTTT. Translating it yields CAFSQGDSPLHF.

The chain combines TRBV5-6 with TRBJ2-1; D is perhaps TRBD2 (5 bases). This CDR3 is 14 amino acids long. Deletions cut 0 bases from V and 3 bases from J, with 7 bases between. Germline assignment: CDR1 SGHDT and CDR2 YYEEEE. The CDR3 nucleotides are TGTGCCAGCAGCTTGGCGGGATTCTACAATGAGCAGTTCTTC. This sequence encodes CASSLAGFYNEQFF.

The V gene is TRBV7-9, the J gene TRBJ2-1; 12 nucleotides match TRBD2. This CDR3 has 19 amino acids. Germline V lookup: CDR1 SEHNR, CDR2 FQNEAQ (reference sequence). V was pared by 3 bases and J by 1 base, with 10 bases of the junction left unmatched. The CDR3, as DNA: TGTGCCAGCAGCTTCTTTCGGTCTAGCGGGAGGGATTCCTACAATGAGCAGTTCTTC. Its translation: CASSFFRSSGRDSYNEQFF.

The chain uses TRBV15 and TRBJ2-3; a weak D match, TRBD2 (6 bases). Per germline, CDR1 LNHNV and CDR2 YYDKDF (reference sequence). The CDR3 consists of 11 residues. Trimming left V 8 bases short and J 5 bases short, with 8 bases between. The CDR3 sequence: CATYGGDTQYF. The CDR3 nucleotides read TGTGCCACCTACGGGGGAGATACGCAGTATTTT.

The rearrangement links TRBV10-1 to TRBJ1-5, with TRBD1 matching 8 bases. With 7 bases clipped from V and 1 base from J, the junction kept 12 bases outside the gene matches. This CDR3 has 17 residues. Germline assignment: CDR1 WNHNN and CDR2 SYGVQD (reference sequence). In DNA form, the CDR3 reads TGCGCCAGCACCAAAACGACCCAGGGGGCGAGCAATCAGCCCCAGCATTTT. It specifies CASTKTTQGASNQPQHF.

The CDR3 loop is CASSLLFRADTQYF. The CDR3, as DNA: TGTGCCAGCAGTTTACTATTCAGGGCAGATACGCAGTATTTT. V and J are TRBV27 and TRBJ2-3; D may be TRBD1 (5 bases). The CDR3 sequence is 14 residues long. Germline values: CDR1 MNHEY, CDR2 SMNVEV (reference sequence). Trimming shortened V by 2 bases and J by 4 bases, and 10 bases separated the two germline ends.

The rearrangement joins TRBV7-9 to TRBJ1-5; 10 bases line up with TRBD1. Germline V gene sequence: CDR1 SEHNR, CDR2 FQNEAQ (reference sequence). The CDR3 loop spans 17 amino acids. V shed 3 bases and J 0 bases; nucleotides not matched to a gene: 5. The CDR3: CASSLGQGLDSNQPQHF. The CDR3 nucleotides read TGTGCCAGCAGCTTGGGACAGGGGCTGGATAGCAATCAGCCCCAGCATTTT.